The 20 T cell receptor beta chains listed next were all sequenced from one sample in a study of early stage breast cancer tumors. Produced via immunoSEQ multiplex PCR; TCRdb's table is partial and in-frame only. Of nearly 11,000 clones in the sample, around 70% were seen once. Sequences were obtained from breast tumor tissue. The receptors come from a person aged 35-50 years with breast cancer.

This clone has a handful of counts. V and J are TRBV18 and TRBJ2-2, with D possibly TRBD2 on 6 matching bases. Germline CDR1 KGHSH, CDR2 LQKENI. The CDR3 loop spans 14 amino acids. V lost 4 bases and J lost 4, with 10 bases in between. The CDR3 bases are TGTGCCAGCTCACGACTAGAGAGCACCGGGGAGCTGTTTTTT. Translating gives CASSRLESTGELFF.

The chain joins TRBV30 to TRBJ1-1; 7 positions match TRBD1. The germline CDR1 and CDR2 sequences are GTSNPN and SVGIG (reference sequence). The CDR3 covers 13 residues. J lost 5 bases, V lost 0 bases, and 3 bases had no gene match. The CDR3 loop is CAWSVQGITEAFF. The CDR3 DNA reads TGTGCCTGGAGTGTACAGGGGATAACTGAAGCTTTCTTT.

V gene TRBV5-5 combines with J gene TRBJ2-7; a weak D match, TRBD2 (5 bases). The CDR3 sequence is 16 residues long. From germline, CDR1 is SGHKS and CDR2 YYEKEE (reference sequence). The V end was cut by 0 bases, the J end by 4 bases, with 17 bases between. The CDR3 spells CASSLGASPLPYEQYF. The CDR3 DNA follows: TGTGCCAGCAGCTTGGGAGCTAGCCCCCTTCCGTACGAGCAGTACTTC.

This rearrangement joins TRBV11-2 to TRBJ1-2; 8 bases align to TRBD1. The CDR3 spans 16 residues. Looked up from germline, CDR1 is SGHAT and CDR2 is FQNNGV. V dropped 5 bases and J dropped 7; count of bases not matched to a gene: 15. The CDR3 DNA follows: TGTGCCAGCAGCCAGAGATCCCCGGGACAGGACGGTGGCTACACCTTC. Its translation is CASSQRSPGQDGGYTF. Using reference TRBV11-2 and TRBJ1-2 for the parts outside the CDR3, the full variable domain is EAGVAQSPRYKIIEKRQSVAFWCNPISGHATLYWYQQILGQGPKLLIQFQNNGVVDDSQLPKDRFSAERLKGVDSTLKIQPAKLEDSAVYLCASSQRSPGQDGGYTFGSGTRLTVV.

This sequence joins TRBV6-5 and TRBJ1-4; D might be TRBD1 (5 bases). This CDR3 spans 15 amino acids. The germline V gene encodes CDR1 MNHEY and CDR2 SVGAGI. Trimming left V 3 bases short and J 3 bases short, with 11 bases between. The CDR3 loop is CASSYRGRPNEKLFF. The CDR3 DNA sequence: TGTGCCAGCAGTTATCGGGGCAGACCTAATGAAAAACTGTTTTTT.

The gene calls are TRBV11-3 and TRBJ2-1; TRBD2 agrees at 8 bases. With 3 bases clipped from V and 8 bases from J, the junction kept 12 bases outside the gene matches. CDR3 length: 16 residues. Germline V gives CDR1 SGHNT, CDR2 YENEEA. CDR3 nucleotide sequence: TGTGCCAGCAGCTTTACTAGCGGAGGCGGCAGGGATGAGCAGTTCTTC. Protein: CASSFTSGGGRDEQFF. Combining the CDR3 with reference TRBV11-3 and TRBJ2-1 gives the whole variable domain EAGVVQSPRYKIIEKKQPVAFWCNPISGHNTLYWYLQNLGQGPELLIRYENEEAVDDSQLPKDRFSAERLKGVDSTLKIQPAELGDSAVYLCASSFTSGGGRDEQFFGPGTRLTVL.

The chain links TRBV5-6 to TRBJ2-7, with TRBD2 identical over 7 bases. In germline, CDR1 is SGHDT, CDR2 YYEEEE. The V gene end was trimmed by 2 bases and the J gene end by 7 bases; junction bases not matched to a gene: 6. There are 13 residues in the CDR3. CDR3 protein: CASSFWGGREQYF. CDR3 nucleotide sequence: TGTGCCAGCAGCTTCTGGGGGGGTCGGGAGCAGTACTTC.

The chain uses TRBV14 and TRBJ2-5, with no clear D. V was cut by 1 base and J by 2 bases, with 8 bases left in between. This CDR3 region has 14 residues. Germline V gene data show CDR1 as SGHDN and CDR2 as FVKESK. The CDR3 DNA reads TGTGCCAGCAGCCAAGTATGGGAACAAGAGACCCAGTACTTC. Encoded protein: CASSQVWEQETQYF.

The V and J genes are TRBV5-4 and TRBJ2-7, with a weak D call TRBD1 (6 bases). The CDR3 length is 14 residues. Trimming pared 0 bases from V and 2 bases from J, leaving 9 bases between. Germline CDR1 is SGHNT and CDR2 is YYREEE (reference sequence). CDR3 nucleotides: TGTGCCAGCAGCTTGGGGACAGTTACCTACGAGCAGTACTTC. Its translation: CASSLGTVTYEQYF.

This clone was picked up a small number of times. The genes are TRBV7-9 and TRBJ2-7; D is undetermined. The CDR3 loop spans 13 amino acids. V was trimmed by 5 bases and J by 5 bases, leaving 13 bases between them. Per the germline V gene, CDR1 is SEHNR and CDR2 is FQNEAQ (reference sequence). Written as DNA, the CDR3 is TGTGCCAGCAGCCCTTGGGGAAGGAACGAGCAGTACTTC. Amino acids: CASSPWGRNEQYF.

The chain uses TRBV12-2 and TRBJ1-1. TRBV12-2 is recorded as a pseudogene. The CDR3 extends over 17 amino acids. CDR3 DNA: TGTGCAAGTCGCTTAAAGAGGTGCGCGGACGGAAACACTGAAGCTTTCTTT. It codes for CASRLKRCADGNTEAFF.

In this sample, this clone turned up a few times. V gene TRBV10-3 combines with J gene TRBJ2-7; D is unclear. The CDR3 is made up of 16 amino acids. The germline V gene has CDR1 ENHRY and CDR2 SYGVKD. V gave up 3 bases and J gave up 2 bases, with 17 bases separating them. This chain's CDR3 is CAISDPGKGGTYEQYF. CDR3 nucleotides: TGTGCCATCAGTGACCCTGGTAAGGGTGGGACCTACGAGCAGTACTTC.

This clone occurred once. The chain links TRBV12-1 to TRBJ2-6; no DNA check was done on the table's D call, TRBD1. TRBV12-1 is deemed a pseudogene. The CDR3 totals 19 residues. The CDR3 is CASSPYPGGQPTGANVLTF. DNA for the CDR3: TGTGCCAGCAGCCCCTACCCAGGGGGACAGCCGACCGGGGCCAACGTCCTGACTTTC.

This chain uses TRBV14 with TRBJ2-6; D is possibly TRBD1 (6 bases). Germline V CDR1 and CDR2: SGHDN, FVKESK. CDR3 length: 15 residues. Trimming left V 3 bases short and J 3 bases short, with 9 bases between. The CDR3 protein is CASSQGADGANVLTF. As DNA, the CDR3 is TGTGCCAGCAGCCAGGGGGCGGATGGGGCCAACGTCCTGACTTTC.

This chain joins TRBV4-2 and TRBJ2-1; the D is unclear. Deletions cut 0 bases from V and 0 bases from J, with 6 bases between. This CDR3 is built from 15 residues. The germline V gene has CDR1 LGHNA and CDR2 YNFKEQ. The CDR3 DNA sequence: TGTGCCAGCAGCCAAGATACCACCTCCTACAATGAGCAGTTCTTC. Translated, it gives CASSQDTTSYNEQFF.

This chain connects TRBV2 to TRBJ1-2; D uncertain. Trimming took off 6 bases at V and 8 bases at J, with 16 bases between the two ends. The CDR3 extends over 13 amino acids. From germline, CDR1 is SNHLY and CDR2 FYNNEI. CDR3 in amino acids: CASRPRGVYGYTF. The CDR3 DNA reads TGTGCCAGCAGACCTCGCGGGGTCTACGGCTACACCTTC. The whole variable domain, remainder taken from reference TRBV2 and TRBJ1-2, is EPEVTQTPSHQVTQMGQEVILRCVPISNHLYFYWYRQILGQKVEFLVSFYNNEISEKSEIFDDQFSVERPDGSNFTLKIRSTKLEDSAMYFCASRPRGVYGYTFGSGTRLTVV.

On this clone itself: Distinct nucleotide sequences in the sample also encode this CDR3. The chain combines TRBV29-1 with TRBJ1-1, with a weak D call TRBD1 (5 bases). Germline V lookup: CDR1 SQVTM, CDR2 ANQGSEA. V lost 6 bases and J 1 base, leaving 6 bases between the germline ends. The CDR3 consists of 11 residues. CDR3 residues: CSVDRNTEAFF. CDR3 DNA sequence: TGCAGCGTCGACAGGAACACTGAAGCTTTCTTT.

The chain recombines TRBV2 with TRBJ1-1; D gene uncertain. The CDR3 loop spans 13 amino acids. CDR1 SNHLY and CDR2 FYNNEI come from the germline V gene. Trimming took off 1 base at V and 1 base at J, with 4 bases between the two ends. CDR3 nucleotides: TGTGCCAGCAGTGAAGGACCGAACACTGAAGCTTTCTTT. It yields the protein CASSEGPNTEAFF.

V gene TRBV5-1 combines with J gene TRBJ2-7, with D unclear. Germline CDR1 SGHRS, CDR2 YFSETQ. V was cut by 2 bases and J by 2 bases, with 2 bases left in between. The CDR3 sequence is 11 residues long. The CDR3, as DNA: TGCGCCAGCAGCTTCCCCTACGAGCAGTACTTC. Its translation is CASSFPYEQYF.

The chain joins TRBV15 to TRBJ2-7; 7 bases line up with TRBD2. CDR3 length: 14 amino acids. V shed 4 bases, J shed 6 bases, and the junction held 9 bases outside the gene matches. The V gene's germline CDR1 is LNHNV and CDR2 YYDKDF (reference sequence). CDR3 amino acids: CATSKAGRETEQYF. CDR3 DNA sequence: TGTGCCACCAGCAAGGCGGGGAGGGAGACCGAGCAGTACTTC.